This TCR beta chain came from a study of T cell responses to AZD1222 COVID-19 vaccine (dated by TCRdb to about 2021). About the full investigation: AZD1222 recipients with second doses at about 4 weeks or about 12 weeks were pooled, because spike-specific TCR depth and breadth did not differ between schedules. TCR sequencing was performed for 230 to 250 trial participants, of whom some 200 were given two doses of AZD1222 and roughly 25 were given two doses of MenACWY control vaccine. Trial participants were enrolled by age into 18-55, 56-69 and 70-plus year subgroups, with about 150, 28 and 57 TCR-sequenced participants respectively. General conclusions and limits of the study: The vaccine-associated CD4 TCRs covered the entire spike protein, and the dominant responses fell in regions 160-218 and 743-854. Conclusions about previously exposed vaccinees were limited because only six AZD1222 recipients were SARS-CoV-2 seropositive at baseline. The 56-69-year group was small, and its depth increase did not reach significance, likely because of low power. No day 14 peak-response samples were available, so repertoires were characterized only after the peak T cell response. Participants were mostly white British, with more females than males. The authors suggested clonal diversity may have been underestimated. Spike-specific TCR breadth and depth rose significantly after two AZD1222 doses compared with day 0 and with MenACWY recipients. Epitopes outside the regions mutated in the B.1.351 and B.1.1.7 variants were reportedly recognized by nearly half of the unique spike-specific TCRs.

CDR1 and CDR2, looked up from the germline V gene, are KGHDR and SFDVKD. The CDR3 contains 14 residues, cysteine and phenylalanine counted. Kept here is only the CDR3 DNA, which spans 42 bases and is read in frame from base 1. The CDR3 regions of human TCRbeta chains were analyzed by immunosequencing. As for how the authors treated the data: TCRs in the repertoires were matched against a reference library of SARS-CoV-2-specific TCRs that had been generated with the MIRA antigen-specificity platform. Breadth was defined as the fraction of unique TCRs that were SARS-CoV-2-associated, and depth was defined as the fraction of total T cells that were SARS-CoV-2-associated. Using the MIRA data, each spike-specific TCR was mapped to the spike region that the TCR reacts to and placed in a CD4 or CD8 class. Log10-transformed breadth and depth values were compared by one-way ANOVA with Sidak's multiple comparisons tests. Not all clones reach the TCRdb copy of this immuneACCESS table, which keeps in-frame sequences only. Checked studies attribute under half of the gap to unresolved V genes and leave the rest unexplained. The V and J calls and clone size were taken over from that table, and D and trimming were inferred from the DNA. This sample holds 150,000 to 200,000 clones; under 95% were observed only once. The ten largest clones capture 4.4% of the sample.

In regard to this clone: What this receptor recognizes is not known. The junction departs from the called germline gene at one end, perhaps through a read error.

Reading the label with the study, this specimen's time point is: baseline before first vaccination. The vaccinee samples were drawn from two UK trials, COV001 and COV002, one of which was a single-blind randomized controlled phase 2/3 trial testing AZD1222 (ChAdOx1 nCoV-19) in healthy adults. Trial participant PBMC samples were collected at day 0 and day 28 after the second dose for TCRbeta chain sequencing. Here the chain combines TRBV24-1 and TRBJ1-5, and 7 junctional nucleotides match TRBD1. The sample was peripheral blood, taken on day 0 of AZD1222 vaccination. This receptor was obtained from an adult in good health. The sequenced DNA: TGTGCCGCCAGGGGGTCCTATAGCAATCAGCCCCAGCATTTT. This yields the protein CAARGSYSNQPQHF.